This is a list of T cell receptor beta chains from one sample in a study of graft-versus-host responses after intestinal transplantation. Sequencing was performed with immunoSEQ multiplex PCR; in TCRdb, only in-frame clones are kept and a portion is missing. The sample carries approximately 21,000 clones, about 45% recorded once. This specimen consisted of alloreactive CD8+ T cells from a mixed lymphocyte reaction culture, obtained before transplantation. The receptors originated from a human patient who was an organ donor for intestinal transplantation. CDR3s include the opening cysteine and the closing phenylalanine or tryptophan. The order of the fields is J gene, clone size, D gene, V gene, CDR3 protein, CDR3 DNA. The D gene is left open where the match is weak. The size of a clone is reported for some rows only, either as once, few or many, or as a class for expanded clones.

TRBJ2-7 | few | - | TRBV27 | CASSLSYSYEQYF | TGTGCCAGCAGTTTATCCTACAGCTACGAGCAGTACTTC
TRBJ2-5 | - | - | TRBV13 | CASSLEDQGTQYF | TGTGCCAGCAGCTTGGAGGACCAGGGGACCCAGTACTTC
TRBJ2-3 | - | - | TRBV5-8 | CASSRARGRLSAQYF | TGTGCCAGCAGTCGTGCACGGGGGCGGTTGAGTGCGCAGTATTTT
TRBJ2-5 | - | - | TRBV28 | CASSLALGYQETQYF | TGTGCCAGCAGCTTAGCCCTGGGGTACCAAGAGACCCAGTACTTC
TRBJ2-7 | - | TRBD2 | TRBV7-9 | CASTPPMGLAGSYEQYF | TGTGCCAGCACCCCCCCCATGGGACTAGCGGGATCGTACGAGCAGTACTTC
TRBJ1-5 | - | TRBD1 | TRBV19 | CASSIAEGAQPQHF | TGTGCCAGTAGTATCGCGGAGGGGGCTCAGCCCCAGCATTTT
TRBJ2-2 | - | - | TRBV11-3 | CASSFPDRNTGELFF | TGTGCCAGCAGCTTCCCTGACAGGAACACCGGGGAGCTGTTTTTT
TRBJ1-1 | few | TRBD1 | TRBV28 | CASSKATGLLEAFF | TGTGCCAGCAGTAAAGCGACAGGGCTTCTTGAAGCTTTCTTT
TRBJ2-1 | few | - | TRBV4-1 | CASSHVAGLSSYNEQFF | TGCGCCAGCAGCCACGTCGCTGGGTTGAGCTCCTACAATGAGCAGTTCTTC
TRBJ2-7 | - | - | TRBV6-8 | CASSYGAATTYEQYF | TGTGCCAGCAGTTACGGGGCAGCCACCACCTACGAGCAGTACTTC
TRBJ1-2 | - | - | TRBV5-1 | CARSLGLRGGGLDYTF | TGCGCCCGCAGCCTTGGGTTGAGGGGGGGCGGACTAGACTACACCTTC
TRBJ2-3 | - | - | TRBV7-3 | CASSSSHGGRMVHDTDTQYF | TGTGCCAGCAGCTCAAGCCACGGGGGGCGAATGGTACACGACACAGATACGCAGTATTTT
TRBJ1-2 | few | TRBD1 | TRBV5-1 | CASSLNPGTGSNYGYTF | TGCGCCAGCAGCCTCAATCCCGGGACAGGGTCTAACTATGGCTACACCTTC
TRBJ2-2 | - | - | TRBV19 | CASSIDVTFRLRTLGTGELFF | TGTGCCAGTAGTATAGACGTAACCTTCCGACTGAGGACTCTTGGCACCGGGGAGCTGTTTTTT
TRBJ1-1 | medium-sized | - | TRBV10-3 | CAISEAATEAFF | TGTGCCATCAGTGAAGCGGCCACTGAAGCTTTCTTT
TRBJ1-3 | - | - | TRBV10-3 | CAISEWGRSTIYF | TGTGCCATCAGTGAGTGGGGGCGATCCACCATATATTTT
TRBJ2-1 | - | - | TRBV27 | CASSFLGPDEQFF | TGTGCCAGCAGTTTCTTAGGCCCGGATGAGCAGTTCTTC
TRBJ2-7 | few | - | TRBV6-5 | CASSYGSGLEQYF | TGTGCCAGCAGTTACGGTTCAGGGCTCGAGCAGTACTTC
TRBJ2-4 | - | - | TRBV5-6 | CASSLGAGGGFENIQYF | TGTGCCAGCAGCTTGGGCGCAGGTGGAGGATTCGAAAACATTCAGTACTTC
TRBJ1-3 | - | - | TRBV20-1 | CSAVLRNTIYF | TGCAGTGCTGTTCTCAGGAACACCATATATTTT
TRBJ2-1 | once | - | TRBV28 | CASSFGYNEQFF | TGTGCCAGCAGTTTCGGGTACAATGAGCAGTTCTTC
TRBJ2-3 | few | - | TRBV5-6 | CASSLGPPPDTQYF | TGTGCCAGCAGCTTGGGGCCTCCCCCAGATACGCAGTATTTT
TRBJ1-2 | - | TRBD1 | TRBV30 | CAWSPRGLFNYGYTF | TGTGCCTGGAGCCCCAGGGGGCTTTTTAACTATGGCTACACCTTC
TRBJ2-7 | few | TRBD1 | TRBV5-4 | CASSGGTGVLYEQYF | TGTGCCAGCAGCGGCGGGACAGGGGTACTATACGAGCAGTACTTC
TRBJ1-2 | - | - | TRBV7-6 | CASSPWTALNYGYTF | TGTGCCAGCAGCCCATGGACAGCTTTAAACTATGGCTACACCTTC
TRBJ1-5 | - | - | TRBV4-3 | CASSQDRAGRQPQHF | TGCGCCAGCAGCCAAGATCGGGCAGGGAGGCAGCCCCAGCATTTT
TRBJ2-3 | - | TRBD2 | TRBV4-2 | CASSQVVAGGPGGTDTQYF | TGTGCCAGCAGCCAAGTGGTAGCGGGAGGGCCTGGAGGCACAGATACGCAGTATTTT
TRBJ2-2 | - | - | TRBV15 | CATSRGPNTGELFF | TGTGCCACCAGCAGAGGTCCGAACACCGGGGAGCTGTTTTTT
TRBJ2-3 | few | - | TRBV19 | CASSIQSWNTQYF | TGTGCCAGTAGTATACAGAGCTGGAATACGCAGTATTTT
TRBJ2-2 | few | - | TRBV6-1 | CASSFWRVDGELFF | TGTGCCAGCAGTTTTTGGCGGGTAGACGGGGAGCTGTTTTTT
TRBJ1-4 | - | - | TRBV1 | CTSSPGIGEKLFF | TGCACCAGCAGTCCCGGGATTGGTGAAAAACTGTTTTTT
TRBJ2-7 | - | - | TRBV5-1 | CASSPDEVASNAYEQYF | TGCGCCAGCAGCCCCGATGAGGTAGCTTCAAATGCCTACGAGCAGTACTTC
TRBJ2-7 | - | TRBD2 | TRBV27 | CASSLDRGGWQYF | TGTGCCAGCAGTTTAGATCGGGGGGGGTGGCAGTACTTC
TRBJ1-2 | few | - | TRBV27 | CASSLSGRTVYGYTF | TGTGCCAGCAGTTTATCGGGCCGGACGGTCTATGGCTACACCTTC
TRBJ2-3 | - | - | TRBV4-1 | CASSLAGTKGADTQYF | TGCGCCAGCAGCCTAGCCGGGACAAAAGGGGCAGATACGCAGTATTTT
TRBJ1-2 | few | TRBD1 | TRBV7-2 | CASSFWTGDYGYTF | TGTGCCAGCAGCTTCTGGACAGGGGACTATGGCTACACCTTC
TRBJ2-1 | - | - | TRBV6-5 | CASSYPDSPYNEQFF | TGTGCCAGCAGTTACCCGGACAGCCCCTACAATGAGCAGTTCTTC
TRBJ2-7 | - | - | TRBV6-6 | CASSQQGYEQYF | TGTGCCAGCAGTCAACAGGGATACGAGCAGTACTTC
TRBJ1-2 | - | TRBD1 | TRBV6-5 | CASSWTGGYGYTF | TGTGCCAGCAGTTGGACAGGGGGCTATGGCTACACCTTC
TRBJ2-1 | few | - | TRBV5-4 | CASNIGPFYNEQFF | TGTGCCAGCAACATAGGTCCGTTCTACAATGAGCAGTTCTTC
TRBJ2-7 | - | TRBD2 | TRBV4-2 | CASSQAAGLAGSYEQYF | TGTGCCAGCAGCCAGGCCGCCGGACTAGCGGGGAGCTACGAGCAGTACTTC